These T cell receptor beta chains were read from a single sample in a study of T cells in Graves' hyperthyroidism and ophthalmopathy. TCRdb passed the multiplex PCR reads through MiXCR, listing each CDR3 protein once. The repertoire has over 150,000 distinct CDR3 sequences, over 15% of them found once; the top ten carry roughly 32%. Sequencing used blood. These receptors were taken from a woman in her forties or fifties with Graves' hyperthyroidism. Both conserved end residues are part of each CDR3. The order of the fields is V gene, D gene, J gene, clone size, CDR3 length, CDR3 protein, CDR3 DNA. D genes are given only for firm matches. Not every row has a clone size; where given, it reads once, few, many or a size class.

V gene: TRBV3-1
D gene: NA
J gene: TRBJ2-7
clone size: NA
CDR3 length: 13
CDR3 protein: CASSQVSGPQQYF
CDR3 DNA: TGTGCCAGCAGCCAAGTTTCCGGACCCCAGCAGTACTTC

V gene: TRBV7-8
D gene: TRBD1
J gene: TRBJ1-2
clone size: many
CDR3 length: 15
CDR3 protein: CASSYGTATNYGYTF
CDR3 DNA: TGTGCCAGCAGCTACGGGACAGCGACTAACTATGGCTACACCTTC

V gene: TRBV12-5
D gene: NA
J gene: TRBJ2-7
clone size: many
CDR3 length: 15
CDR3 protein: CASGSQGYPSYEQYF
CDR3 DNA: TGTGCTAGTGGTTCCCAAGGGTACCCCTCCTACGAGCAGTACTTC

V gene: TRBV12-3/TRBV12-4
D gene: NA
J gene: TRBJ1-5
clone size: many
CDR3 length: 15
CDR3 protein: CASSPPGRENQPQHF
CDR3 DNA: TGTGCCAGCAGTCCGCCCGGACGGGAAAATCAGCCCCAGCATTTT

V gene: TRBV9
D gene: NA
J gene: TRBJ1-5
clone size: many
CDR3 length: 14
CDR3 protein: CASSVGSGNQPQHF
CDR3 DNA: TGTGCCAGCAGCGTAGGATCCGGCAATCAGCCCCAGCATTTT

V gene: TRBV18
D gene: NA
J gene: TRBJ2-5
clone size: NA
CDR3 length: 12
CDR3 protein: CASSPGVGTQYF
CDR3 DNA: TGTGCCAGCTCCCCGGGTGTAGGGACCCAGTACTTC

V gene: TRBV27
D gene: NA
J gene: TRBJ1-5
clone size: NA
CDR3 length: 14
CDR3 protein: CASSNSGSNQPQHF
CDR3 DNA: TGTGCCAGCAGTAACAGCGGTAGCAATCAGCCCCAGCATTTT

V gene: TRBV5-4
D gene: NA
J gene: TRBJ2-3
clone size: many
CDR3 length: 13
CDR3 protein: CASKGDYTDTQYF
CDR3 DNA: TGTGCCAGCAAGGGGGACTACACAGATACGCAGTATTTT

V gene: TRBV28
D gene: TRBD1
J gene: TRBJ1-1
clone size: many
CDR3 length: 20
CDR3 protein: CASSLWAGGLPKGMNTEAFF
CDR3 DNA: TGTGCCAGCAGTTTATGGGCAGGGGGCCTTCCCAAAGGCATGAACACTGAAGCTTTCTTT

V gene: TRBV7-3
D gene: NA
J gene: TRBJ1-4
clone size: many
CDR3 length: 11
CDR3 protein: CASSLTEELFF
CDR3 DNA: TGTGCCAGCAGCTTAACGGAGGAACTGTTTTTT

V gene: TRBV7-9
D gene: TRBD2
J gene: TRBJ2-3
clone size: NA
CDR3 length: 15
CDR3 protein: CASSRLAVGTDTQYF
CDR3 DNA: TGTGCCAGCAGCCGACTAGCGGTGGGAACAGATACGCAGTATTTT

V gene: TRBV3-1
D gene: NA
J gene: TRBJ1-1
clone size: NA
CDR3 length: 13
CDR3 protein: CASSQEGVLEAFF
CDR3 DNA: TGTGCCAGCAGCCAAGAAGGGGTGCTTGAAGCTTTCTTT

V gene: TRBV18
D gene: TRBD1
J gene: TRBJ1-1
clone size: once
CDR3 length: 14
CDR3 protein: CASWQGAKNTKAFF
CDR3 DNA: TGTGCCAGCTGGCAGGGGGCAAAGAACACTAAAGCTTTCTTT

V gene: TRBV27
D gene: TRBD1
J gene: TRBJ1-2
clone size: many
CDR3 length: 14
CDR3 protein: CASSLRQGGYGYTF
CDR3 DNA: TGTGCCAGCAGTTTAAGGCAGGGGGGATATGGCTACACCTTC

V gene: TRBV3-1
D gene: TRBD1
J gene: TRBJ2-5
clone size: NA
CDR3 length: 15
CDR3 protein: CASSQARGLQETQYF
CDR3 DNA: TGTGCCAGCAGCCAAGCCAGGGGGCTACAAGAGACCCAGTACTTC

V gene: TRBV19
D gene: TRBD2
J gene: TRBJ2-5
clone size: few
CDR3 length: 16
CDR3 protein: CASSIGLAGMGETQYF
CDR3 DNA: TGTGCCAGTAGTATTGGGCTAGCGGGGATGGGGGAGACCCAGTACTTC

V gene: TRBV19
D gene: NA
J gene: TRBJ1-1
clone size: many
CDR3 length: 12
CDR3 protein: CASGWGGVEAFF
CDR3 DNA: TGTGCCAGTGGATGGGGAGGGGTTGAAGCTTTCTTT

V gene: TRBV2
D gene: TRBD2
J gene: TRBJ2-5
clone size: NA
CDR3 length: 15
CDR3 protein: CASSERLARQETQYF
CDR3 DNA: TGTGCCAGCAGTGAAAGACTAGCGCGCCAAGAGACCCAGTACTTC

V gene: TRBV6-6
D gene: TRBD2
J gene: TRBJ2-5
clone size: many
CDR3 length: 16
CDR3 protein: CASSYSTSGEAETQYF
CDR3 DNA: TGTGCCAGCAGTTACTCCACTAGCGGGGAGGCGGAGACCCAGTACTTC

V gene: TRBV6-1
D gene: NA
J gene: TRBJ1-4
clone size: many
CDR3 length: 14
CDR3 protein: CASRVRGTNEKLFF
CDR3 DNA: TGTGCCAGCCGGGTACGGGGAACTAATGAAAAACTGTTTTTT

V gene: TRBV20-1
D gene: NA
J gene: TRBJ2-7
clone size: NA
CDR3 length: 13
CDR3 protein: CSASGSGAYEQYF
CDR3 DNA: TGCAGTGCTAGCGGGAGTGGAGCCTACGAGCAGTACTTC

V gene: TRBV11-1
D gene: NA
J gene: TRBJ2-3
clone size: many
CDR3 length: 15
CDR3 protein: CASSLVGSSTDTQYF
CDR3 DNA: TGTGCCAGCAGCTTAGTAGGCAGTAGCACAGATACGCAGTATTTT

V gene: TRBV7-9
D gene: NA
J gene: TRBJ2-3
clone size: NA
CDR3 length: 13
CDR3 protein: CATKILRADTQYF
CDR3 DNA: TGTGCCACTAAGATCCTTCGGGCAGATACGCAGTATTTT

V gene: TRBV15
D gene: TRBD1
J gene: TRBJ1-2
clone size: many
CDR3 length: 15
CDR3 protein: CATSLRDRADYGYTF
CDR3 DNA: TGTGCCACCAGCCTTCGAGACAGGGCCGACTATGGCTACACCTTC

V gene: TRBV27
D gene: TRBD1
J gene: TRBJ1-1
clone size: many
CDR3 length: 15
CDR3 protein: CASSFGQGGNTEAFF
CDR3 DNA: TGTGCCAGCAGTTTCGGACAGGGGGGGAACACTGAAGCTTTCTTT

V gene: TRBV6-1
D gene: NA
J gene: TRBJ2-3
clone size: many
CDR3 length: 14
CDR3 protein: CASSEDLSTDTQYF
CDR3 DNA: TGTGCCAGCAGTGAAGATCTCAGCACAGATACGCAGTATTTT

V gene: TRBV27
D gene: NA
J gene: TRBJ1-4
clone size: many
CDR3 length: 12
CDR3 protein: CASGLGVHGLFF
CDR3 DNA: TGTGCCAGCGGGTTGGGGGTGCATGGACTGTTTTTT

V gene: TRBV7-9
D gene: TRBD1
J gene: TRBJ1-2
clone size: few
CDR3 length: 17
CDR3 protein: CASSGTGTGRWTGGYTF
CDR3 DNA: TGTGCCAGCAGCGGAACCGGGACAGGGAGGTGGACGGGCGGCTACACCTTC

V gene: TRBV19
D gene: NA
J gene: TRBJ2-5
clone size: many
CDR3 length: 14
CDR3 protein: CASSKSLDQETQYF
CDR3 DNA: TGTGCCAGTAGTAAGAGTCTGGACCAAGAGACCCAGTACTTC